The clone carrying this TCR beta chain was seen many times. From approximately 430 ng of RNA, a library with molecular barcoded alpha/delta and beta/gamma adaptors was made. MiXCR, applied by TCRdb to the reads, yields one record per CDR3 protein. The data contain 100,000 to 150,000 distinct CDR3 sequences, 13% of them singletons. Trimming pared 10 bases from V and 4 bases from J, leaving 14 bases between. The CDR3 sequence is 13 residues long. CDR1 is ENHRY and CDR2 is SYGVKD in the germline V gene. This specimen belongs to a study of read filtering for tumor transcriptome and immune sequencing. Study overall: Revised staging placed fewer than ten patients in R-ISS I, approximately 16 in II, 6 or 7 in III. Transcriptome libraries were built from DNase-treated RNA.

Sequenced input: a population of CD138-negative cells sorted from bone marrow. The TCR sequence derives from a donor over 35 with multiple myeloma. V gene TRBV10-3 combines with J gene TRBJ1-5; maybe TRBD1 (5 bases). The CDR3 is CATQQGPNQPQHF. CDR3 nucleotides: TGTGCCACCCAGCAGGGCCCAAATCAGCCCCAGCATTTT.